These 23 T cell receptor beta chains originate from one sample sequenced in a study of cytomegalovirus exposure and HLA in healthy donors. The PCR had 60 Vbeta and 13 Jbeta primers. TCRdb's table, derived via immunoSEQ multiplex PCR, lists solely in-frame clones and lacks some. The repertoire consists of over 250,000 clones, with 70% to 90% occurring once and the leading ten covering about 4%. The material sequenced was PBMCs. Receptors were obtained from a man aged 40-55 years in good health and CMV-seropositive.

Note on this clone: An end of the junction differs from the germline gene, which may be a read error. V and J are TRBV7-9 and TRBJ2-7; 10 bases fit TRBD2. Germline V CDR1 and CDR2: SEHNR, FQNEAQ (reference sequence). This CDR3 region has 15 residues. As DNA, the CDR3 is TGTTCCAGCAGCTCCGGGACTAGCGTTTACTACGAGCAGTACTTC. Its protein product is CSSSSGTSVYYEQYF.

The V and J genes are TRBV7-6 and TRBJ2-1, with D unclear. V lost 0 bases and J 9 bases, leaving 9 bases between the germline ends. CDR3 length: 13 residues. From germline, CDR1 is SGHVS and CDR2 FNYEAQ. CDR3 region: CASSLAYISEQFF. Here the CDR3 DNA reads TGTGCCAGCAGCTTAGCTTACATCAGTGAGCAGTTCTTC.

The chain is built from TRBV4-1 and TRBJ1-1; 8 nucleotides align to TRBD1. CDR3 size: 19 residues. J gave up 2 bases and V 3 bases, and 17 bases lay outside the gene matches. From germline, CDR1 is MGHRA and CDR2 YSYEKL. This CDR3 reads CASSHLLMPRQGHNTEAFF. The CDR3 DNA reads as TGCGCCAGCAGCCACCTCCTCATGCCCAGACAGGGGCACAACACTGAAGCTTTCTTT.

This clone was seen a handful of times. The junction departs from the called germline gene at one end, perhaps through a read error. The chain employs TRBV7-7 and TRBJ2-5; 10 nucleotides match TRBD1. From germline, CDR1 is SSHAT and CDR2 FNYEAQ (reference sequence). There are 14 residues in the CDR3. In DNA form, the CDR3 reads TGTGCTAGCAGCCCCTGGGACAGGGGAGAGACCCAGTACTTC. Translated: CASSPWDRGETQYF.

This clone came up once. V gene TRBV29-1 combines with J gene TRBJ1-4, with D possibly matching TRBD1 (5 bases). The V end was cut by 4 bases, the J end by 0 bases, with 9 bases between. Germline V gives CDR1 SQVTM, CDR2 ANQGSEA. CDR3 length: 14 residues. This CDR3 is CSVVAGATNEKLFF. As DNA, the CDR3 is TGCAGCGTTGTGGCGGGGGCAACTAATGAAAAACTGTTTTTT.

The J gene is TRBJ2-7, the V gene TRBV6-5, with D tentatively TRBD2 (6 bases). Trimming removed 7 bases from V and 7 bases from J, with 20 bases in between. Germline lookup yields CDR1 MNHEY and CDR2 SVGAGI. The CDR3 extends over 14 amino acids. As DNA, the CDR3 is TGTGCCAGCACCTACGGAGGAGGGGCGGGGGAGCAGTACTTC. Encoded protein: CASTYGGGAGEQYF.

V usage is TRBV18 and J usage is TRBJ1-5; D not resolved. The CDR3 is made up of 16 amino acids. CDR1 and CDR2 from the germline V gene are KGHSH and LQKENI. The V gene lost 3 bases and the J gene lost 4 bases, with 16 bases spanning the gap. In DNA form, the CDR3 reads TGTGCCAGCTCACCTCTTCGGGGAGAGGTAAATCAGCCCCAGCATTTT. Translation: CASSPLRGEVNQPQHF.

V gene TRBV28 combines with J gene TRBJ1-2; D gene uncertain. The germline V and J ends were trimmed by 3 bases and 5 bases, with 10 bases remaining between them. Germline V CDR1 and CDR2: MDHEN, SYDVKM. This CDR3 spans 13 amino acids. For the CDR3, the DNA is TGTGCCAGCAGTTTCCGGGGTTTTTATGGCTACACCTTC. Protein product: CASSFRGFYGYTF.

The genes are TRBV11-2 and TRBJ1-1; D not certain. Trimming shortened V by 2 bases and J by 0 bases, and 4 bases separated the two germline ends. From germline, CDR1 is SGHAT and CDR2 FQNNGV. This CDR3 is built from 13 residues. Written as DNA, the CDR3 is TGTGCCAGCAGCTTATCCATGAACACTGAAGCTTTCTTT. This gives the protein CASSLSMNTEAFF.

The rearrangement joins TRBV5-1 to TRBJ2-2; 7 nucleotides match TRBD2. Germline V gene lookup returns CDR1 SGHRS and CDR2 YFSETQ. The CDR3 covers 16 residues. With 0 bases clipped from V and 1 base from J, the junction kept 3 bases outside the gene matches. The CDR3 sequence: CASSLEASGNTGELFF. Here the CDR3 DNA reads TGCGCCAGCAGCTTGGAGGCTAGCGGGAACACCGGGGAGCTGTTTTTT.

This chain connects TRBV29-1 to TRBJ1-4; 7 nucleotides line up with TRBD1. Per germline, CDR1 SQVTM and CDR2 ANQGSEA. The length of the CDR3 is 13 residues. J gave up 2 bases and V 6 bases, and 3 bases lay outside the gene matches. The CDR3 DNA reads as TGCAGCGTAGAACAGGGGACTAATGAAAAACTGTTTTTT. It is translated as CSVEQGTNEKLFF.

This chain joins TRBV27 and TRBJ1-1; D is perhaps TRBD1 (5 bases). Trimming took 5 bases from V and 3 from J, leaving 10 bases between them. This CDR3 comprises 13 residues. Germline CDR1 and CDR2: MNHEY and SMNVEV (reference sequence). The CDR3 protein is CASSPTRDTEAFF. DNA for the CDR3: TGTGCCAGCAGTCCCACCAGGGACACTGAAGCTTTCTTT.

This chain connects TRBV19 to TRBJ1-3, with D unresolved. CDR1 is LNHDA, CDR2 SQIVND, per germline (reference sequence). There are 15 residues in the CDR3. V was trimmed by 4 bases and J by 1 base, leaving 11 bases between them. This chain's CDR3 is CASSTSGRSGNTIYF. The CDR3 DNA sequence: TGTGCCAGTAGTACCTCCGGCAGGTCTGGAAACACCATATATTTT. Combining the CDR3 with reference TRBV19 and TRBJ1-3 gives the whole variable domain DGGITQSPKYLFRKEGQNVTLSCEQNLNHDAMYWYRQDPGQGLRLIYYSQIVNDFQKGDIAEGYSVSREKKESFPLTVTSAQKNPTAFYLCASSTSGRSGNTIYFGEGSWLTVV.

V gene TRBV7-9 combines with J gene TRBJ2-3; D unclear. The V gene lost 0 bases and the J gene lost 4 bases, with 11 bases spanning the gap. The CDR3 covers 15 residues. Per germline, CDR1 SEHNR and CDR2 FQNEAQ (reference sequence). The DNA for the CDR3 is TGTGCCAGCAGCTTAGCGAACCAGGCTCCAGATACGCAGTATTTT. It is translated as CASSLANQAPDTQYF. Filled out from reference TRBV7-9 and TRBJ2-3, the complete variable domain reads DTGVSQNPRHKITKRGQNVTFRCDPISEHNRLYWYRQTLGQGPEFLTYFQNEAQLEKSRLLSDRFSAERPKGSFSTLEIQRTEQGDSAMYLCASSLANQAPDTQYFGPGTRLTVL.

The chain combines TRBV5-1 with TRBJ2-1, with D possibly TRBD2 on 5 matching bases. Trimming stripped 0 bases from V and 6 bases from J, with 10 bases between. This CDR3 is 14 amino acids long. In germline, CDR1 is SGHRS, CDR2 YFSETQ. The CDR3 DNA reads as TGCGCCAGCAGCTTGGATGCGGGCCTCAATGAGCAGTTCTTC. Translated: CASSLDAGLNEQFF.

This chain joins TRBV2 and TRBJ1-3, with a tentative D call TRBD1 (5 bases). Germline loops: CDR1 SNHLY, CDR2 FYNNEI. This CDR3 spans 15 amino acids. Trimming took off 8 bases at V and 9 bases at J, with 23 bases between the two ends. The CDR3 DNA is TGTGCCAGCGGCGGGGGACGGCTGGATATTGTCACCATATATTTT. It codes for CASGGGRLDIVTIYF.

V and J are TRBV28 and TRBJ2-1; 11 nucleotides align to TRBD2. Trimming at V came to 5 bases and at J to 5 bases, leaving 14 bases not matched to a gene. Germline loops: CDR1 MDHEN, CDR2 SYDVKM. CDR3 size: 18 residues. This CDR3 reads CASSPWGASGRRHNEQFF. The CDR3, as DNA: TGTGCCAGCAGTCCGTGGGGGGCTAGCGGGAGGCGCCACAATGAGCAGTTCTTC. The whole variable domain, remainder taken from reference TRBV28 and TRBJ2-1, is DVKVTQSSRYLVKRTGEKVFLECVQDMDHENMFWYRQDPGLGLRLIYFSYDVKMKEKGDIPEGYSVSREKKERFSLILESASTNQTSMYLCASSPWGASGRRHNEQFFGPGTRLTVL.

V is TRBV2 and J is TRBJ1-1; possible D gene TRBD1, 5 bases. Trimming removed 2 bases at V and 4 bases at J, with 23 bases between. Germline V CDR1 and CDR2: SNHLY, FYNNEI. The CDR3 has 18 residues. The CDR3 bases are TGTGCCAGCAGTGAATATATAGGTCACGGGGGAGTGGGCACTGAAGCTTTCTTT. This gives the protein CASSEYIGHGGVGTEAFF.

The chain employs TRBV2 and TRBJ2-5; D unclear. The CDR3 has 11 amino acids. Trimming took 5 bases from V and 5 from J, leaving 6 bases between them. Germline CDR1 and CDR2: SNHLY and FYNNEI. The CDR3 here is CASSILETQYF. As DNA, the CDR3 is TGTGCCAGCAGTATTCTTGAGACCCAGTACTTC. Full variable domain (missing parts from reference TRBV2 and TRBJ2-5): EPEVTQTPSHQVTQMGQEVILRCVPISNHLYFYWYRQILGQKVEFLVSFYNNEISEKSEIFDDQFSVERPDGSNFTLKIRSTKLEDSAMYFCASSILETQYFGPGTRLLVL.

The genes are TRBV7-2 and TRBJ2-1; 11 positions agree with TRBD2. V dropped 5 bases and J dropped 1; count of bases not matched to a gene: 7. The CDR3 totals 17 residues. Germline values: CDR1 SGHTA, CDR2 FQGNSA. CDR3 sequence reads: CASSASLAGASYNEQFF. The CDR3 coding sequence is TGTGCCAGCAGCGCCTCACTAGCGGGAGCTTCCTACAATGAGCAGTTCTTC.

This chain links TRBV6-1 with TRBJ1-1; the D gene is possibly TRBD1 (6 bases). This CDR3 spans 14 amino acids. The germline V gene encodes CDR1 MNHNS and CDR2 SASEGT. V lost 4 bases, J lost 1 base, and 10 bases lay in between. The CDR3 bases are TGTGCCAGCAGTGGGTCGACAGGGAACACTGAAGCTTTCTTT. Its translation: CASSGSTGNTEAFF.

The genes are TRBV4-1 and TRBJ2-7, with 12 bases matching TRBD1. Germline V gene lookup returns CDR1 MGHRA and CDR2 YSYEKL. The CDR3 is 15 amino acids. V shed 2 bases, J shed 5 bases, and the junction held 4 bases outside the gene matches. The CDR3 coding sequence is TGCGCCAGCAGCCAACGGGACAGGGGGCAAGACGAGCAGTACTTC. This gives the protein CASSQRDRGQDEQYF.

The chain links TRBV12-5 to TRBJ1-2, with a tentative D call TRBD1 (5 bases). V lost 0 bases and J 13 bases, leaving 21 bases between the germline ends. Germline CDR1 and CDR2: LGHNT and FRNRAP. The CDR3 covers 15 residues. This CDR3 reads CASGLVLGGLWSITF. The CDR3 nucleotides read TGTGCTAGTGGTTTGGTACTCGGGGGACTCTGGTCAATCACCTTC.